A selection of T cell receptor beta chains follows, all from one sample in a study of CD39 and CD103 CD8 tumor-infiltrating T cells. Generated by immunoSEQ multiplex PCR, the TCRdb table keeps only in-frame clones and is missing some. The sample has about 3,600 clones, roughly three fifths seen once; the top ten hold over 25%. The specimen sequenced was CD39- CD103- CD8+ T cells sorted from the tumor. The origin of the receptors is a human donor with head and neck squamous cell carcinoma. The CDR3 runs from the conserved cysteine through the conserved F or W. D genes are given only for firm matches. The listing skips clone size in some rows; elsewhere it reads once, few, many or a size class.

14	TRBV13	TRBD2	TRBJ2-5	.	CASRGLASQETQYF	TGTGCCAGCAGGGGACTAGCCTCTCAAGAGACCCAGTACTTC
13	TRBV27	.	TRBJ1-2	.	CASSEGRGSSYTF	TGTGCCAGCAGTGAGGGACGCGGGTCGAGCTACACCTTC
15	TRBV13	.	TRBJ1-5	.	CASSLGGRSNQPQHF	TGTGCCAGCAGCTTAGGGGGGAGGAGCAATCAGCCCCAGCATTTT
14	TRBV5-5	.	TRBJ1-4	.	CASSWGGLDEKLFF	TGTGCCAGCAGCTGGGGGGGGCTTGATGAAAAACTGTTTTTT
17	TRBV7-6	.	TRBJ2-1	large	CASSLWSRVRSVPEQFF	TGTGCCAGCAGCTTATGGAGTCGGGTCAGATCGGTCCCTGAGCAGTTCTTC
17	TRBV4-2	.	TRBJ2-2	.	CASELTGGLHNTGELFF	TGTGCCAGCGAATTGACCGGGGGACTCCATAACACCGGGGAGCTGTTTTTT
12	TRBV7-8	.	TRBJ2-7	.	CASSPGPWEQYF	TGTGCCAGCAGCCCGGGCCCTTGGGAGCAGTACTTC
17	TRBV14	.	TRBJ2-5	.	CASSEARLGGLKETQYF	TGTGCCAGCAGTGAGGCCCGACTAGGGGGCTTAAAAGAGACCCAGTACTTC
14	TRBV7-9	.	TRBJ2-5	.	CASSQQGRGETQYF	TGTGCCAGCAGCCAGCAGGGGCGTGGAGAGACCCAGTACTTC
12	TRBV27	TRBD1	TRBJ2-7	.	CASKQGAHEQYF	TGTGCCAGCAAACAGGGGGCCCACGAGCAGTACTTC
15	TRBV27	.	TRBJ1-2	.	CASSAYSGFNYGYTF	TGTGCCAGCAGCGCCTACTCGGGGTTTAACTATGGCTACACCTTC
12	TRBV9	.	TRBJ1-3	.	CASRGAGNTIYF	TGTGCCAGCAGAGGGGCTGGAAACACCATATATTTT
13	TRBV28	TRBD2	TRBJ2-7	few	CASGGDWTYEQYF	TGTGCCAGCGGGGGGGATTGGACCTACGAGCAGTACTTC
15	TRBV2	TRBD1	TRBJ1-4	.	CASMQGDSMIEKLFF	TGTGCCAGCATGCAGGGGGACTCCATGATTGAAAAACTGTTTTTT
16	TRBV4-1	.	TRBJ1-5	.	CASSHPDGLSNQPQHF	TGCGCCAGCAGCCACCCGGACGGGCTTAGCAATCAGCCCCAGCATTTT
18	TRBV28	.	TRBJ2-5	once	CASSLTVLAASAQETQYF	TGTGCCAGCAGTTTAACCGTTCTTGCAGCCTCCGCTCAAGAGACCCAGTACTTC
16	TRBV1	.	TRBJ1-3	.	CTSSPLGLTSGNTIYF	TGCACCAGCAGCCCCCTGGGGCTGACCTCTGGAAACACCATATATTTT
16	TRBV14	TRBD1	TRBJ2-1	.	CASSQEGTGIYNEQFF	TGTGCCAGCAGCCAAGAAGGGACAGGTATCTACAATGAGCAGTTCTTC
14	TRBV6-5	.	TRBJ1-2	.	CASSYSPPNYGYTF	TGTGCCAGCAGTTACTCGCCGCCCAACTATGGCTACACCTTC
14	TRBV13	TRBD1	TRBJ1-6	few	CASRPGQGGSPLHF	TGTGCCAGCAGGCCGGGACAGGGGGGTTCACCCCTCCACTTT
13	TRBV6-6	.	TRBJ1-5	.	CASSYGSNQPQHF	TGTGCCAGCAGTTACGGCAGCAATCAGCCCCAGCATTTT
15	TRBV7-6	.	TRBJ1-4	.	CASSLGLGGREKLFF	TGTGCCAGCAGCTTAGGCTTAGGTGGGCGTGAAAAACTGTTTTTT
13	TRBV29-1	.	TRBJ1-2	.	CSVVGVRDYGYTF	TGCAGCGTTGTAGGCGTTAGGGACTATGGCTACACCTTC
21	TRBV15	TRBD2	TRBJ2-2	.	CATSRERTGSGTSGNTGELFF	TGTGCCACCAGCAGAGAAAGGACGGGATCAGGGACTAGCGGGAACACCGGGGAGCTGTTTTTT
13	TRBV6-1	.	TRBJ1-5	medium-sized	CATYDTGFQTQHF	TGTGCCACCTACGACACGGGTTTTCAGACCCAGCATTTT
14	TRBV27	.	TRBJ2-3	.	CASSSGPATDTQYF	TGTGCCAGCAGTTCCGGGCCGGCCACAGATACGCAGTATTTT
12	TRBV4-3	.	TRBJ2-1	.	CASSLRYNEQFF	TGCGCCAGCAGCCTAAGGTACAATGAGCAGTTCTTC
18	TRBV7-6	TRBD1	TRBJ1-5	.	CASSLVPGDRGGNQPQHF	TGTGCCAGCAGCTTAGTTCCAGGAGACAGGGGAGGCAATCAGCCCCAGCATTTT
14	TRBV30	.	TRBJ1-1	.	CAWGGFTGLTEAFF	TGTGCCTGGGGGGGCTTCACGGGTCTCACTGAAGCTTTCTTT
14	TRBV5-4	.	TRBJ2-7	few	CASGWSSGSYEQYF	TGTGCCAGCGGTTGGTCTAGTGGATCCTACGAGCAGTACTTC